This T cell receptor beta chain came from a study of T cells in tumors after PD-1 blockade. Study-wide background: During anti-PD-1 treatment, some patients continued daily vismodegib 150 mg. Mean per blood sample: 113,528 templates (about 24,679-260,000), some 34,000 unique clonotypes.

Repertoires were generated with immunoSEQ multiplex PCR, while TCRdb's copy carries only in-frame clones and drops some. Altogether 40,000 to 55,000 clones are present, roughly three quarters being singletons, with the ten largest covering 16%. This CDR3 is built from 15 residues. From germline, CDR1 is SGDLS and CDR2 YYNGEE. With 4 bases clipped from V and 6 bases from J, the junction kept 8 bases outside the gene matches. The V gene is TRBV9, the J gene TRBJ1-4; 8 nucleotides align to TRBD1. This TCR was recovered from a human donor with basal cell carcinoma. The source was PBMCs, collected before anti-PD-1 treatment. The CDR3 DNA is TGTGCCAGCAGCCCCACGACAGGGGCGTATGAAAAACTGTTTTTT. It translates to CASSPTTGAYEKLFF.